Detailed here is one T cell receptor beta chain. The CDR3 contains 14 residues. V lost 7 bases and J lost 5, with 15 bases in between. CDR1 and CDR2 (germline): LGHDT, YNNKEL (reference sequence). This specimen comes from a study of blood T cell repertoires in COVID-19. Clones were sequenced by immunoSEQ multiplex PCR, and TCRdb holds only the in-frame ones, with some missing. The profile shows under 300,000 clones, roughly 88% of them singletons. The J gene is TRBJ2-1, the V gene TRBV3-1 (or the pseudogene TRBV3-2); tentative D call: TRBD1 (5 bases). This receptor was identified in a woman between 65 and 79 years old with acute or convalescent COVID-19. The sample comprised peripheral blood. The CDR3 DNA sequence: TGTGCCAGCAAAGGAACAGGTGCAGACAATGAGCAGTTCTTC. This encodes CASKGTGADNEQFF.